The T cell receptor beta chain under discussion was sequenced for a study of OX40 agonist ivuxolimab in advanced cancers. Study-wide context: Three dose-escalation patients had partial responses: one with hepatocellular carcinoma and two with cutaneous melanoma.

V lost 0 bases and J 7 bases, leaving 16 bases between the germline ends. The CDR3 is 16 amino acids. Germline V gene sequence: CDR1 KGHSH, CDR2 LQKENI. Libraries were prepared by immunoSEQ multiplex PCR; TCRdb keeps only in-frame clonotypes and omits some of them. The sample has roughly 58,000 clones; around 77% are singletons. The receptor was derived from an adult with an advanced solid tumor such as melanoma, head and neck, liver or kidney cancer. The input for sequencing was CD4+ or CD8+ T cells sorted from blood, taken in a trial of the OX40 agonist ivuxolimab. The V gene is TRBV18, the J gene TRBJ1-5, with a weak D call TRBD1 (6 bases). The CDR3 loop is CASSPPGAGARQPQHF. CDR3 nucleotides: TGTGCCAGCTCACCACCAGGGGCGGGGGCACGGCAGCCCCAGCATTTT.